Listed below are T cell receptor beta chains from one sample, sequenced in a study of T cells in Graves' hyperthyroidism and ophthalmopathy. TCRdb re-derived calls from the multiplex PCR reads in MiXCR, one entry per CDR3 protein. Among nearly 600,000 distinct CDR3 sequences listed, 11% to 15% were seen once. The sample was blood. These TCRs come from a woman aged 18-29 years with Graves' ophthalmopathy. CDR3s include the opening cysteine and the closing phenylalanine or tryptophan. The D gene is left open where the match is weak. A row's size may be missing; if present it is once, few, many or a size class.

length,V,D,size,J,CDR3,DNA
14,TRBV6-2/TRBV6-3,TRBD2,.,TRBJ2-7,CASSSLAGVYEQYF,TGTGCCAGCAGTTCTCTAGCGGGAGTCTACGAGCAGTACTTC
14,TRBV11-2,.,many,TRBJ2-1,CASSPWDPYNEQFF,TGTGCCAGCAGCCCCTGGGATCCGTACAATGAGCAGTTCTTC
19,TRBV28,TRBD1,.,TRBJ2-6,CTSSGITGTGGSGANVLTF,TGTACCAGCAGTGGCATTACCGGGACAGGGGGCTCTGGGGCCAACGTCCTGACTTTC
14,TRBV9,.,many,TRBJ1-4,CASSGGGTNEKLFF,TGTGCCAGCAGCGGGGGGGGCACTAATGAAAAACTGTTTTTT
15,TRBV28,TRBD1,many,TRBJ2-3,CASRLGQGVADTQYF,TGTGCCAGCAGGCTGGGACAGGGTGTCGCAGATACGCAGTATTTT
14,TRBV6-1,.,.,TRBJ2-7,CASSHDRHHYEQYF,TGTGCCAGCAGCCACGACCGGCACCACTACGAGCAGTACTTC
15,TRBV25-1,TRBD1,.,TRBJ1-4,CASKGADRSNEKLFF,TGTGCCAGCAAGGGGGCCGACAGGTCAAATGAAAAACTGTTTTTT
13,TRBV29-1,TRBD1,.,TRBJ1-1,CSDGQGAGTEAFF,TGCAGCGATGGACAGGGGGCCGGCACTGAAGCTTTCTTT
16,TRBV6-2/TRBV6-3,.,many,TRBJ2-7,CASSYRVGYNSYEQYF,TGTGCCAGCAGTTATCGCGTTGGATACAACTCCTACGAGCAGTACTTC
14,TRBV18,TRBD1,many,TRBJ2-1,CASSPGQGDNEQFF,TGTGCCAGCTCACCTGGACAGGGGGACAATGAGCAGTTCTTC
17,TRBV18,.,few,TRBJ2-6,CASSPSRVISGANVLTF,TGTGCCAGCTCACCATCCAGGGTAATCTCTGGGGCCAACGTCCTGACTTTC
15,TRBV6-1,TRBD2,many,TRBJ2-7,CASSAFSGYSYEQYF,TGTGCCAGCAGCGCCTTTAGCGGGTACTCCTACGAGCAGTACTTC
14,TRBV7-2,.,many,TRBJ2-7,CASSAGGGRYEQYF,TGTGCCAGCAGCGCAGGGGGCGGGAGGTACGAGCAGTACTTC
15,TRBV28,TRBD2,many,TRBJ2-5,CASSSASGVEETQYF,TGTGCCAGCAGTTCGGCTAGCGGGGTTGAAGAGACCCAGTACTTC
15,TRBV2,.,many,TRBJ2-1,CASSQGVTLDNEQFF,TGTGCCAGCAGTCAAGGGGTGACGCTAGACAATGAGCAGTTCTTC
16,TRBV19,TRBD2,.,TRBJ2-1,CASSIARAGGRDEQFF,TGTGCCAGTAGTATAGCTCGAGCGGGAGGGAGGGATGAGCAGTTCTTC
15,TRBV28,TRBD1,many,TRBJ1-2,CASSWGTGVNYGYTF,TGTGCCAGCAGTTGGGGGACAGGGGTGAACTATGGCTACACCTTC
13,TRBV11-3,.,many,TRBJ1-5,CASSFRGHQPQHF,TGTGCCAGCAGCTTCAGAGGGCATCAGCCCCAGCATTTT